This TCR beta chain was sequenced in a study of spatial heterogeneity in lung cancer. As for time point: sample taken at primary tumor resection. Sequencing was performed on whole RNA extracted from tumor and nontumor lung tissue, or from frozen PBMC, and the material was left unsorted. This clonotype was seen many times. Its target is unknown. The study's findings and limits: Whereas they appeared in blood less at follow-up, ubiquitous expanded tumor TCRs appeared there more at resection.

TCRdb independently ran MiXCR on the 5' RACE reads; one entry per CDR3 protein. The repertoire holds some 53,000 distinct CDR3 sequences, with less than 9% as singletons. This CDR3 has 15 residues. Germline values: CDR1 MDHEN, CDR2 SYDVKM. Germline trimming cut 5 bases from V and 1 base from J; bases unmatched to any gene: 5. The clonotype was recovered from a female donor with early-stage non-small cell lung cancer. The chain carries TRBV28 and TRBJ1-5; 7 bases agree with TRBD1. The material was PBMCs, obtained at surgery. The CDR3 nucleotides read TGTGCCAGCAGTCCCCCGGACAGGAGCAATCAGCCCCAGCATTTT. It is translated as CASSPPDRSNQPQHF. Variable domain in full (rest from reference TRBV28 and TRBJ1-5): DVKVTQSSRYLVKRTGEKVFLECVQDMDHENMFWYRQDPGLGLRLIYFSYDVKMKEKGDIPEGYSVSREKKERFSLILESASTNQTSMYLCASSPPDRSNQPQHFGDGTRLSIL.